Below, one T cell receptor (beta chain) is given with its context. CDR1 and CDR2 (germline): SGDLS, YYNGEE. The CDR3 spans 14 residues. J lost 4 bases, V lost 5 bases, and 2 bases had no gene match. Every participating donor contributed 7.5 to 10 milliliters of peripheral blood through a draw. Extractions gave at least 5 micrograms of total RNA per sample. The data were obtained in a study of blood T cells in healthy people across ages. A J-beta primer mix and a sample-barcoded 5' primer were used in a second PCR of roughly 7 to 12 cycles. Unique molecular identifiers of 12 random nucleotides labeled each cDNA. TCRdb re-derived calls from the 5' RACE reads in MiXCR, one entry per CDR3 protein. The table records about 640,000 distinct CDR3 sequences, approximately 59% of them present only once.

This sequence was found in a man in his sixties in good health. The rearrangement uses TRBV9 and TRBJ2-3; 12 positions match TRBD1. Sequencing used blood. The CDR3 is CASRGTGGADTQYF. The CDR3 bases are TGTGCCAGCAGGGGGACAGGGGGCGCAGATACGCAGTATTTT.